These T cell receptor beta chains were read from a single sample in a study of OX40 agonist ivuxolimab in advanced cancers. Assay: immunoSEQ multiplex PCR; the TCRdb copy retains only in-frame clones and omits some. In the table there are under 200,000 clones, around 94% of which are singletons. Sequencing was performed on CD4+ or CD8+ T cells sorted from blood, taken in a trial of the OX40 agonist ivuxolimab. The origin of the receptors is an adult with an advanced solid tumor such as melanoma, head and neck, liver or kidney cancer. CDR3s include the opening cysteine and the closing phenylalanine or tryptophan. Each record gives: CDR3 DNA, CDR3 protein, J gene, V gene, clone size, D gene. A D gene is named only where the DNA matches it firmly. Where a row states a size, it is once, few, many or the class of an expanded clone; other rows omit it.

TGTGCCAGCAGTTCCTACAGGGGTTCACCCCTCCACTTT,CASSSYRGSPLHF,TRBJ1-6,TRBV6-5,-,TRBD1
TGTGCCAGCACGGGCGGGGCGGTACGACTGCAGTACTTC,CASTGGAVRLQYF,TRBJ2-7,TRBV25-1,-,-
TGTGCCAGCAGTTACTCGGCAGTTTTAGAGACCCAGTACTTC,CASSYSAVLETQYF,TRBJ2-5,TRBV6-5,-,-
TGTGCCAGCAGCCGACCGTCCTACGAGCAGTACTTC,CASSRPSYEQYF,TRBJ2-7,TRBV5-5,-,-
TGTGCCAGAAGCTTGAGCGTTGAGCAGTTCTTC,CARSLSVEQFF,TRBJ2-1,TRBV5-3,-,-
TGTGCCATCAGTTTGAGTGCTGGGGGAGGCACTGAAGCTTTCTTT,CAISLSAGGGTEAFF,TRBJ1-1,TRBV10-3,-,-
TGTGCCAGCACCGGACGGGGAAGCGGTTCCTATAATTCACCCCTCCACTTT,CASTGRGSGSYNSPLHF,TRBJ1-6,TRBV19,-,-
TGTGCCATCAGTGAGTCGAGAGGGGGGGAGACCCAGTACTTC,CAISESRGGETQYF,TRBJ2-5,TRBV10-3,-,-
TGTGCCAGCAGCTTGGGCAGGGGGAGTTACGAGCAGTACTTC,CASSLGRGSYEQYF,TRBJ2-7,TRBV7-2,-,TRBD1
TGTGCCAGCAGTTTAGGTGGGAGCGTGCATACGCAGTATTTT,CASSLGGSVHTQYF,TRBJ2-3,TRBV27,once,-
TGTGCCAGCAGCATTGGGGGCACAAAAGCTAACTATGGCTACACCTTC,CASSIGGTKANYGYTF,TRBJ1-2,TRBV13,-,-
TGTGCCAGCAGCCCGGGACAGGGAAGAACCACCGGGGAGCTGTTTTTT,CASSPGQGRTTGELFF,TRBJ2-2,TRBV11-3,-,TRBD1
TGTGCCAGCAGTAGAGAGGGGGCAGGGTATGGCTACACCTTC,CASSREGAGYGYTF,TRBJ1-2,TRBV27,-,TRBD1
TGTGCCAGCAGGGGGATGGCCGGCCGTCAGCCCCAGCATTTT,CASRGMAGRQPQHF,TRBJ1-5,TRBV2,-,-
TGTGCCAGTAGTTGGTCAGGGAATCAGCCCCAGCATTTT,CASSWSGNQPQHF,TRBJ1-5,TRBV19,-,-
TGTGCCAGCTCACCCGATCGGGAGGCCGAAGCTTTCTTT,CASSPDREAEAFF,TRBJ1-1,TRBV18,-,-
TGCGCCAGCAGCCTGGGGACAGCCCTAAACTATGGCTACACCTTC,CASSLGTALNYGYTF,TRBJ1-2,TRBV4-3,-,TRBD1
TGTGCCAGTAGTATGTACGGTCGGACTAGCGGAGAGACCCAGTACTTC,CASSMYGRTSGETQYF,TRBJ2-5,TRBV19,-,TRBD2
TGTGCCAGCAGCTCCTCGACTAGCGGGAGGGCGGGGGAGACCCAGTACTTC,CASSSSTSGRAGETQYF,TRBJ2-5,TRBV9,once,TRBD2
TGCAGCGTCCACGCGCGGACCCTGCCAGATACGCAGTATTTT,CSVHARTLPDTQYF,TRBJ2-3,TRBV29-1,-,-
TGTGCCAGCAGCCGGGACAGGGGAGAAACAGATACGCAGTATTTT,CASSRDRGETDTQYF,TRBJ2-3,TRBV11-2,once,TRBD1
TGTGCCAGCAAGGTCGGTGATGAAAAACTGTTTTTT,CASKVGDEKLFF,TRBJ1-4,TRBV6-6,-,-
TGTGCCAGCACCCGTGGGGGGGGCAAGGTTAATGAAAAACTGTTTTTT,CASTRGGGKVNEKLFF,TRBJ1-4,TRBV9,-,-
TGTGCCAGCAGCCCGCTGGGGGCTGGGGAGACCCAGTACTTC,CASSPLGAGETQYF,TRBJ2-5,TRBV9,-,-
TGTGCCAGCGGGGAGGAGCCCCAGCATTTT,CASGEEPQHF,TRBJ1-5,TRBV28,-,-
TGTGCTAGTGGTTTGCCGGCAACCTACGAGCAGTACTTC,CASGLPATYEQYF,TRBJ2-7,TRBV12-5,-,-
TGTGCCAGCTCACCTCTTGACAAGCGGGACGAGACCCAGTACTTC,CASSPLDKRDETQYF,TRBJ2-5,TRBV18,-,TRBD2
TGTGCCAGCAGGTCGACAGGGGGCCTTTACGAGCAGTACTTC,CASRSTGGLYEQYF,TRBJ2-7,TRBV25-1,-,TRBD1
TGCGCCAGCAGCTTGGCCGTAGCGGAAATCACAGATACGCAGTATTTT,CASSLAVAEITDTQYF,TRBJ2-3,TRBV5-1,-,-
TGTGCCAGCAGTCAGGGCATGGCCCTCAATTCACCCCTCCACTTT,CASSQGMALNSPLHF,TRBJ1-6,TRBV5-6,few,-
TGTGCCAGCAGCTTAGACTGGACAGGGGGCGGCTATGGCTACACCTTC,CASSLDWTGGGYGYTF,TRBJ1-2,TRBV7-2,-,TRBD1
TGTGCCAGCAGCGTAGGGGTCTCCGGCGGTGAAAAACTGTTTTTT,CASSVGVSGGEKLFF,TRBJ1-4,TRBV9,-,-
TGTGCCAGCAGCGTAGTAAGGGGAAAACTGTTTTTT,CASSVVRGKLFF,TRBJ1-4,TRBV9,-,-
TGTGCCAGCAGCCAGGCCCGACAGCTTGGAAACACCATATATTTT,CASSQARQLGNTIYF,TRBJ1-3,TRBV4-2,once,-
TGTGCCAGCAGCCGAGACAGGGCTGTTGACACTGAAGCTTTCTTT,CASSRDRAVDTEAFF,TRBJ1-1,TRBV7-3,few,TRBD1
TGTGCCAGCAGCACGGTTAATAGCAATCAGCCCCAGCATTTT,CASSTVNSNQPQHF,TRBJ1-5,TRBV6-6,-,-
TGTGCCAGCTCCCTCCTCGAGGACACTGAAGCTTTCTTT,CASSLLEDTEAFF,TRBJ1-1,TRBV18,-,-
TGCGCCAGCAGCCAAGATTGGGCAGGGGTAGTCTATGGCTACACCTTC,CASSQDWAGVVYGYTF,TRBJ1-2,TRBV4-3,-,-
TGTGCCAGCAGCTTGTACAGGGGAAATGAGCAGTTCTTC,CASSLYRGNEQFF,TRBJ2-1,TRBV7-2,-,TRBD1
TGCGCCAGCAGCTTGGTAGGATCCTACAATGAGCAGTTCTTC,CASSLVGSYNEQFF,TRBJ2-1,TRBV5-1,-,-
TGTGCCAGCAGTCCACAGGGGGGAGGCTACGAGCAGTACTTC,CASSPQGGGYEQYF,TRBJ2-7,TRBV2,once,TRBD1
TGTGCCAGCAGCCCATGCCCCGGCCCGGGGTGCAATGAGCAGTTCTTC,CASSPCPGPGCNEQFF,TRBJ2-1,TRBV5-8,-,-
TGTGCCAGCAGCTTAAGCATCGCCCAAAGCACAGATACGCAGTATTTT,CASSLSIAQSTDTQYF,TRBJ2-3,TRBV5-4,-,-
TGTGCCAGCTTACCTCCGGGATTCTCCTACGAGCAGTACTTC,CASLPPGFSYEQYF,TRBJ2-7,TRBV7-9,-,-
TGTGCCAGCAGTCGTGAAGACCCCTACGAGCAGTACTTC,CASSREDPYEQYF,TRBJ2-7,TRBV28,-,-
TGTGCCAGCAGCTTTGGCCGTATTTTGGACAGGTTCACAGATACGCAGTATTTT,CASSFGRILDRFTDTQYF,TRBJ2-3,TRBV12-1,-,-
TGTGCCAGCAGCGTAGGGCTGAGCTCTGGGGCCAACGTCCTGACTTTC,CASSVGLSSGANVLTF,TRBJ2-6,TRBV9,-,-
TGTGCCAGCAGCTCCACTACAGGGGTCTCTGCACCCCTCCACTTT,CASSSTTGVSAPLHF,TRBJ1-6,TRBV7-3,-,TRBD1
TGCGCCAGCAGCCAAGAAGGTTGGAACCCCACGCAGTATTTT,CASSQEGWNPTQYF,TRBJ2-3,TRBV4-3,-,-
TGTGCCAGCAGGCACGGGGCAGCGGGGGGTCCCGTGACCTACGAGCAGTACTTC,CASRHGAAGGPVTYEQYF,TRBJ2-7,TRBV27,-,TRBD2
TGTGCCACCTCCCTGCCGGGGAACTCTGGAAACACCATATATTTT,CATSLPGNSGNTIYF,TRBJ1-3,TRBV6-6,-,-
TGTGCCAGTAGTAGTACCCAGGGGAGGGGAGGCTACACCTTC,CASSSTQGRGGYTF,TRBJ1-2,TRBV19,-,-
TGCGCCAGCAGCTCCAGGCCCTTACAGGGGCTCATGAACACTGAAGCTTTCTTT,CASSSRPLQGLMNTEAFF,TRBJ1-1,TRBV5-1,-,TRBD1
TGTGCCAGCAACCCGGGCGGGACTAGCGGGGGATTCTACGAGCAGTACTTC,CASNPGGTSGGFYEQYF,TRBJ2-7,TRBV7-9,-,TRBD2
TGTGCCCATCAGGGACAGGGGACCGGGGAGCTGTTTTTT,CAHQGQGTGELFF,TRBJ2-2,TRBV10-3,-,TRBD1
TGTGCCAGTAGTACCCTGGGACAGATAAGCAATCAGCCCCAGCATTTT,CASSTLGQISNQPQHF,TRBJ1-5,TRBV19,-,TRBD1
TGCGCCAGCAGCATACAACCGACGGAATCTAATGAAAAACTGTTTTTT,CASSIQPTESNEKLFF,TRBJ1-4,TRBV5-1,-,-
TGTGCCATCAGTGAGAAGTCTGTGGGACAGGGGGCCACGAGAGGCTACACCTTC,CAISEKSVGQGATRGYTF,TRBJ1-2,TRBV10-3,-,TRBD1
TGCGGGACTAGCGGCTCCTACGAGCAGTACTTC,CGTSGSYEQYF,TRBJ2-7,TRBV20-1,-,TRBD2
TGTGCCAGCAGCGCCAGAACTCGGACAGATACGCAGTATTTT,CASSARTRTDTQYF,TRBJ2-3,TRBV9,-,-